This passage covers 13 T cell receptor beta chains from one sample sequenced in a study of blood T cell repertoires in COVID-19. The protocol was immunoSEQ multiplex PCR, while the TCRdb copy is restricted to in-frame clones and leaves out a portion. The data contain some 83,000 clones, 81% of them singletons. The sequencing sample was made of peripheral blood. The receptor set was obtained from a man older than 75 with acute or convalescent COVID-19.

The V and J genes are TRBV5-1 and TRBJ2-3, with 13 bases identical to TRBD2. CDR1 and CDR2 (germline): SGHRS, YFSETQ. V gave up 1 base and J gave up 3 bases; unmatched junction bases: 8. The CDR3 spans 18 residues. In DNA form, the CDR3 reads TGCGCCAGCAGCTTGTCTAGGACTAGCGGGAGTCGGACAGATACGCAGTATTTT. Its protein product is CASSLSRTSGSRTDTQYF.

This chain uses TRBV9 with TRBJ2-1, with 8 nucleotides matching TRBD2. The CDR3 covers 15 residues. J was trimmed by 6 bases and V by 4 bases; bases with no gene match: 9. In germline, CDR1 is SGDLS, CDR2 YYNGEE. CDR3 nucleotide sequence: TGTGCCAGCAGCAGAGAGCGGGAGCTGGGCAATGAGCAGTTCTTC. Amino acid sequence: CASSRERELGNEQFF.

The J gene is TRBJ1-1, the V gene TRBV25-1; D not certain. The CDR3 extends over 12 amino acids. CDR1 and CDR2 from the germline V gene are MGHDK and SYGVNS. Trimming pared 2 bases from V and 7 bases from J, leaving 8 bases between. The CDR3: CASSERGFEAFF. The CDR3 DNA follows: TGTGCCAGCAGTGAAAGAGGCTTTGAAGCTTTCTTT.

In the case of this clone: The sample has other DNA sequences that encode this CDR3 too. This chain connects TRBV29-1 to TRBJ2-3; TRBD1 might be the D (6 bases). Trimming took off 4 bases at V and 3 bases at J, with 8 bases between the two ends. Germline values: CDR1 SQVTM, CDR2 ANQGSEA. The CDR3 totals 12 residues. CDR3 DNA: TGCAGCGTTGTTACAGGGACAGATACGCAGTATTTT. Its translation is CSVVTGTDTQYF.

The chain has TRBV28 and TRBJ1-3; D may be TRBD1 (5 bases). V dropped 1 base and J dropped 4 bases, with 11 bases sitting between them. CDR1 and CDR2 (germline): MDHEN, SYDVKM. The CDR3 covers 15 residues. The CDR3 DNA follows: TGTGCCAGCAGTTTATACGGTGGGGCGGGAAACACCATATATTTT. Amino acid sequence: CASSLYGGAGNTIYF.

J is TRBJ2-2 and V is TRBV27; perhaps TRBD1 as D (5 bases). Germline CDR1 is MNHEY and CDR2 is SMNVEV (reference sequence). V was shortened by 3 bases and J by 6 bases, with 11 bases between the two germline ends. The CDR3 is made up of 14 amino acids. CDR3 amino acids: CASSFHRGSGELFF. The CDR3 DNA sequence: TGTGCCAGCAGTTTCCATAGGGGTTCCGGGGAGCTGTTTTTT.

This clone was counted only a few times. The rearrangement joins TRBV7-2 to TRBJ1-3, with 8 positions matching TRBD1. Germline CDR1 is SGHTA and CDR2 is FQGNSA. This CDR3 spans 15 amino acids. V lost 5 bases, J lost 0 bases, and 3 bases stayed unmatched. CDR3 protein: CASSRDRSSGNTIYF. The CDR3 nucleotides read TGTGCCAGCAGCCGGGACAGGTCCTCTGGAAACACCATATATTTT. Full variable domain (missing parts from reference TRBV7-2 and TRBJ1-3): GAGVSQSPSNKVTEKGKDVELRCDPISGHTALYWYRQSLGQGLEFLIYFQGNSAPDKSGLPSDRFSAERTGGSVSTLTIQRTQQEDSAVYLCASSRDRSSGNTIYFGEGSWLTVV.

This clone was detected ten times or more. V and J are TRBV14 and TRBJ2-7; 8 bases fit TRBD2. This CDR3 spans 15 amino acids. Germline CDR1 SGHDN, CDR2 FVKESK. J gave up 5 bases and V 8 bases, and 14 bases lay outside the gene matches. This chain's CDR3 is CASGRASGRFNEQYF. The CDR3, as DNA: TGTGCCAGCGGCAGAGCGAGCGGGAGATTCAACGAGCAGTACTTC.

Note on this clone: The junction departs from the called germline gene at one end, perhaps through a read error. This chain connects TRBV28 to TRBJ2-7; TRBD2 might be the D (7 bases). There are 14 residues in the CDR3. Germline V gives CDR1 MDHEN, CDR2 SYDVKM. CDR3 residues: CASSYPGGGLSLMF. The CDR3 DNA reads as TGTGCCAGCAGTTACCCGGGGGGCGGGTTATCCCTGATGTTC.

This chain links TRBV14 with TRBJ1-2; 9 positions match TRBD1. Germline V gene lookup returns CDR1 SGHDN and CDR2 FVKESK. V was pared by 4 bases and J by 1 base, with 4 bases of the junction left unmatched. The CDR3 extends over 15 amino acids. The CDR3 is CASSLLDRGNYGYTF. The CDR3 DNA is TGTGCCAGCAGCCTCCTGGACAGGGGTAACTATGGCTACACCTTC.

The chain couples TRBV27 to TRBJ1-1; 7 nucleotides align to TRBD1. J was trimmed by 1 base and V by 5 bases; bases with no gene match: 13. This CDR3 region has 17 residues. The germline gives CDR1 MNHEY, CDR2 SMNVEV (reference sequence). For the CDR3, the DNA is TGTGCCAGCAGTCCACTACCCTCGGGACAGTCGAACACTGAAGCTTTCTTT. This gives the protein CASSPLPSGQSNTEAFF.

CDR3 bases: TGTGCCAGCAGCGTACAGGGCTACAATGAGCAGTTCTTC. Amino acid sequence: CASSVQGYNEQFF. The chain has TRBV9 and TRBJ2-1; D is perhaps TRBD1 (5 bases). Germline CDR1 SGDLS, CDR2 YYNGEE. The ends were cut back, 1 base at V and 3 bases at J, with 5 bases in the middle. This CDR3 has 13 amino acids.

V and J are TRBV28 and TRBJ2-2; no firm D call. The CDR3 is 15 residues long. The ends were cut back, 8 bases at V and 1 base at J, with 14 bases in the middle. The V gene's germline CDR1 is MDHEN and CDR2 SYDVKM. CDR3 amino acids: CASSLGAWNTGELFF. The DNA of the CDR3 is TGTGCCAGCTCGCTCGGAGCTTGGAACACCGGGGAGCTGTTTTTT.